The entry below gives a single T cell receptor (beta chain) sequence along with its context. In the authors' workflow: Estimation of nucleated cell counts was performed using reference gene primer amplification. The table came from immunoSEQ multiplex PCR; TCRdb's copy has only in-frame clones and leaves some out. D and trimming come from the DNA, and the V and J calls and clone size come from that table. This table holds about 250,000 clones, 84% found once. The data are from a study of blood T cell repertoires in COVID-19. The overall study: From T cells, B-cell-depleted T cells, or PBMCs came the material, which was cDNA or gDNA.

Looked up from germline, CDR1 is LNHNV and CDR2 is YYDKDF (reference sequence). Trimming cost V 5 bases and J 3 bases; bases outside gene matches: 12. The CDR3 consists of 16 residues. The sample consisted of peripheral blood. This receptor was taken from a man aged 50 to 59 with active or convalescent COVID-19. The chain uses TRBV15 and TRBJ2-7; the match to TRBD2 covers 8 bases. CDR3 loop: CATSSGRGLGVYEQYF. CDR3 bases: TGTGCCACCAGCTCAGGCCGGGGACTAGGGGTCTACGAGCAGTACTTC.